These 27 T cell receptor beta chains share one sample of origin, sequenced in a study of blood T cell repertoires in COVID-19. Libraries were prepared by immunoSEQ multiplex PCR; TCRdb keeps only in-frame clonotypes and omits some of them. The sample carries 350,000 or so clones, around 83% recorded once. The sequenced material came from peripheral blood. The receptor source for this set is a man aged 25-45 years with active or convalescent COVID-19.

The J gene is TRBJ2-1, the V gene TRBV24-1; 7 nucleotides line up with TRBD1. This CDR3 comprises 13 residues. V dropped 5 bases and J dropped 7; count of bases not matched to a gene: 4. Germline V gene data show CDR1 as KGHDR and CDR2 as SFDVKD. CDR3: CATSAETGNEQFF. The CDR3 bases are TGTGCCACCAGTGCCGAGACAGGGAATGAGCAGTTCTTC.

V and J are TRBV6-5 and TRBJ1-2; D gene ambiguous. Germline V gene data show CDR1 as MNHEY and CDR2 as SVGAGI. CDR3 length: 14 residues. Trimming removed 7 bases at V and 0 bases at J, with 12 bases between. The CDR3 here is CASTNPPANYGYTF. For the CDR3, the DNA is TGTGCCAGCACAAACCCGCCAGCTAACTATGGCTACACCTTC.

The chain couples TRBV4-3 to TRBJ2-1; 9 nucleotides agree with TRBD2. Germline V gene lookup returns CDR1 LGHNA and CDR2 YSLEER. V lost 3 bases, J lost 4 bases, and 10 bases stayed unmatched. The CDR3 totals 17 residues. CDR3 in DNA: TGCGCCAGCAGCCAGGACTTAGCGGGAGCAGGTTACAATGAGCAGTTCTTC. The encoded protein is CASSQDLAGAGYNEQFF.

The table lists this clone with a count of one. This sequence joins TRBV6-5 and TRBJ2-4, with D tentatively TRBD2 (6 bases). The CDR3 runs to 16 residues. Germline V gene sequence: CDR1 MNHEY, CDR2 SVGAGI. With 2 bases removed from V and 3 bases from J, the gap between germline ends came to 14 bases. The CDR3 is CASSYGGLIGKNIQYF. In DNA, the CDR3 is TGTGCCAGCAGTTACGGAGGGCTGATAGGCAAAAACATTCAGTACTTC.

The chain carries TRBV5-4 and TRBJ1-2; possible D gene TRBD1, 5 bases. The V end was cut by 4 bases, the J end by 2 bases, with 9 bases between. Germline V gene sequence: CDR1 SGHNT, CDR2 YYREEE (reference sequence). The CDR3 covers 13 residues. The CDR3, as DNA: TGTGCCAGCAGCCCGGACAAAAACTATGGCTACACCTTC. Encoded protein: CASSPDKNYGYTF.

The V gene is TRBV2, the J gene TRBJ2-5, with 14 positions matching TRBD2. V lost 6 bases, J lost 5 bases, and 5 bases stayed unmatched. The CDR3 contains 15 residues. Germline-derived CDR1 and CDR2 are SNHLY and FYNNEI. The CDR3 region is CASSPGLAGVETQYF. CDR3 bases: TGTGCCAGCAGCCCGGGACTAGCGGGGGTGGAGACCCAGTACTTC. The full variable domain, rest sourced from reference TRBV2 and TRBJ2-5, is EPEVTQTPSHQVTQMGQEVILRCVPISNHLYFYWYRQILGQKVEFLVSFYNNEISEKSEIFDDQFSVERPDGSNFTLKIRSTKLEDSAMYFCASSPGLAGVETQYFGPGTRLLVL.

In nucleotides, the CDR3 is TGTGCCAGCAGCTTGGTCTGGGCGGGGGCCCTGGGGGATACGCAGTATTTT. Its translation: CASSLVWAGALGDTQYF. V and J are TRBV5-5 and TRBJ2-3; TRBD2 might be the D (7 bases). CDR1 and CDR2 from the germline V gene are SGHKS and YYEKEE (reference sequence). V gave up 0 bases and J gave up 6 bases, with 20 bases separating them. The CDR3 covers 17 residues.

This clone turned up a few times. The chain joins TRBV7-9 to TRBJ2-5, with D possibly matching TRBD1 (5 bases). Germline CDR1 reads SEHNR; CDR2 reads FQNEAQ (reference sequence). The CDR3 has 14 residues. V lost 2 bases and J lost 5, with 12 bases in between. This CDR3 reads CASSLYQGMETQYF. Here the CDR3 DNA reads TGTGCCAGCAGCTTATACCAGGGAATGGAGACCCAGTACTTC.

V gene TRBV3-1 (or the pseudogene TRBV3-2) combines with J gene TRBJ2-1, with 8 bases aligning to TRBD1. CDR3 length equals 16 residues. The V and J ends lost 6 bases and 2 bases, in that order; junction bases with no gene match: 9. The germline V gene has CDR1 LGHDT and CDR2 YNNKEL (reference sequence). CDR3 sequence: CASSPWGTGTYNEQFF. Written as DNA, the CDR3 is TGTGCCAGCAGTCCTTGGGGGACAGGCACCTACAATGAGCAGTTCTTC.

The chain combines TRBV28 with TRBJ1-5; 7 positions match TRBD1. With 4 bases clipped from V and 7 bases from J, the junction kept 10 bases outside the gene matches. Germline CDR1 and CDR2: MDHEN and SYDVKM. The CDR3 is 15 amino acids. In DNA, the CDR3 is TGTGCCAGCAGTTACGGGACAGCCTCCAGGCAGCCCCAGCATTTT. Protein: CASSYGTASRQPQHF.

This chain connects TRBV7-2 to TRBJ2-3, with D possibly matching TRBD1 (5 bases). V dropped 5 bases and J dropped 3 bases, with 15 bases sitting between them. This CDR3 has 15 residues. Germline V gene data show CDR1 as SGHTA and CDR2 as FQGNSA. CDR3 amino acids: CASSEKGFVTDTQYF. CDR3 nucleotides: TGTGCCAGCAGCGAGAAGGGGTTTGTGACAGATACGCAGTATTTT.

This chain connects TRBV13 to TRBJ2-1; 8 bases fit TRBD2. CDR1 is PRHDT and CDR2 is FYEKMQ in the germline V gene (reference sequence). The junction had 3 bases not matched to a gene; V was cut back by 5 bases and J by 0 bases. The CDR3 loop spans 15 amino acids. The CDR3 protein is CASSISGASYNEQFF. CDR3 nucleotides: TGTGCCAGCAGCATTAGCGGGGCCTCCTACAATGAGCAGTTCTTC.

This chain uses TRBV19 with TRBJ2-2; 10 bases fit TRBD2. Germline CDR1 and CDR2: LNHDA and SQIVND (reference sequence). With V trimmed by 3 bases and J by 6 bases, 7 bases remained unmatched. The CDR3 extends over 16 amino acids. CDR3 protein: CASSILAGEGSGELFF. DNA for the CDR3: TGTGCCAGTAGTATTCTAGCGGGAGAAGGATCCGGGGAGCTGTTTTTT. Based on the CDR3 plus reference TRBV19 and TRBJ2-2, the full variable domain is DGGITQSPKYLFRKEGQNVTLSCEQNLNHDAMYWYRQDPGQGLRLIYYSQIVNDFQKGDIAEGYSVSREKKESFPLTVTSAQKNPTAFYLCASSILAGEGSGELFFGEGSRLTVL.

V gene TRBV4-1 combines with J gene TRBJ2-3; tentative D call: TRBD1 (5 bases). The V gene's germline CDR1 is MGHRA and CDR2 YSYEKL. V was shortened by 1 base and J by 3 bases, with 11 bases between the two germline ends. This CDR3 spans 15 amino acids. This chain's CDR3 is CASSQARVVTDTQYF. Written as DNA, the CDR3 is TGCGCCAGCAGCCAAGCCAGGGTTGTAACAGATACGCAGTATTTT.

The CDR3 loop reads CASSSPTSGTSSAYEQYF. The CDR3 nucleotides read TGTGCCAGCAGCTCCCCCACTAGCGGGACCTCTTCAGCCTACGAGCAGTACTTC. This sequence joins TRBV7-2 and TRBJ2-7; 10 bases are a match to TRBD2. V was clipped by 4 bases and J by 2 bases; unmatched bases: 14. The germline gives CDR1 SGHTA, CDR2 FQGNSA. The CDR3 length is 18 residues.

V is TRBV6-2 or TRBV6-3 and J is TRBJ1-2, with D perhaps matching TRBD1 (5 bases). Per germline, CDR1 MNHEY and CDR2 SVGEGT. V lost 4 bases, J lost 8 bases, and 20 bases lay in between. The CDR3 has 15 residues. CDR3: CASSSLGGTVGGYTF. The CDR3 DNA reads as TGTGCCAGCAGTTCCCTCGGAGGGACGGTGGGGGGCTACACCTTC.

The rearrangement uses TRBV5-4 and TRBJ2-1, with D perhaps TRBD2 (6 bases). The CDR3 has 14 amino acids. Trimming took off 4 bases at V and 7 bases at J, with 15 bases between the two ends. Germline CDR1 is SGHNT and CDR2 is YYREEE (reference sequence). In DNA form, the CDR3 reads TGTGCCAGCAGCCCCAGGCGGGGTGAGAATGAGCAGTTCTTC. Protein: CASSPRRGENEQFF.

In its sample, this clone was seen a few times. The chain carries TRBV5-1 and TRBJ2-1, with 8 bases lining up with TRBD2. Germline assignment: CDR1 SGHRS and CDR2 YFSETQ. The CDR3 runs 15 residues. The trim removed 4 bases at V and 2 bases at J, leaving 5 bases unmatched. CDR3 nucleotide sequence: TGCGCCAGCAGCGTGGGACTAGGGGCCTACAATGAGCAGTTCTTC. Translated: CASSVGLGAYNEQFF.

The chain employs TRBV6-5 and TRBJ1-2; 8 nucleotides line up with TRBD1. This CDR3 has 14 amino acids. Germline V lookup: CDR1 MNHEY, CDR2 SVGAGI. V lost 6 bases, J lost 4 bases, and 7 bases stayed unmatched. CDR3 region: CASRLQGAGYGYTF. The CDR3 region has the DNA TGTGCCAGCAGGCTTCAGGGGGCCGGCTATGGCTACACCTTC.

This clone occurred once. The DNA of the CDR3 is TGTGCCAATCGAGGAAGGGACAGGGGGCTCTACACTGAAGCTTTCTTT. This translates into CANRGRDRGLYTEAFF. The rearrangement links TRBV2 to TRBJ1-1; 12 bases fit TRBD1. The trim removed 10 bases at V and 3 bases at J, leaving 12 bases unmatched. The CDR3 loop spans 16 amino acids. Germline CDR1 reads SNHLY; CDR2 reads FYNNEI.

This chain uses TRBV7-3 with TRBJ2-1; 11 bases agree with TRBD2. The ends lost 2 bases at V and 5 bases at J; junction bases unmatched: 20. This CDR3 spans 21 amino acids. Germline assignment: CDR1 SGHTA and CDR2 FQGTGA. CDR3 in amino acids: CASSLLPPGTSGHQPNNEQFF. The CDR3 DNA sequence: TGTGCCAGCAGCTTACTTCCTCCCGGGACTAGCGGTCACCAGCCTAACAATGAGCAGTTCTTC.

The sample holds one count of this clone. The CDR3 DNA sequence: TGTGCCAGCAGCGCGACGGGGGGGTTCAGAGAGCAGTTCTTC. It translates to CASSATGGFREQFF. The V and J genes are TRBV9 and TRBJ2-1; 8 bases align to TRBD2. V shed 3 bases, J shed 10 bases, and the junction held 9 bases outside the gene matches. CDR1 and CDR2 from the germline V gene are SGDLS and YYNGEE. The CDR3 spans 14 residues.

The chain is built from TRBV7-3 and TRBJ1-1; 10 nucleotides align to TRBD1. V was pared by 1 base and J by 6 bases, with 5 bases of the junction left unmatched. CDR1 is SGHTA and CDR2 is FQGTGA in the germline V gene. The CDR3 spans 15 residues. The chain's CDR3 is CASSLNVGQGAEAFF. The CDR3 region has the DNA TGTGCCAGCAGCTTAAATGTAGGACAGGGGGCTGAAGCTTTCTTT.

This clone was seen more than once but under ten times. The rearrangement joins TRBV6-5 to TRBJ2-3, with 7 bases aligning to TRBD1. V shed 7 bases, J shed 7 bases, and the junction held 11 bases outside the gene matches. The CDR3 extends over 14 amino acids. Germline lookup yields CDR1 MNHEY and CDR2 SVGAGI. The CDR3 region has the DNA TGTGCCAGCACTCACCCGAAGGGGGCCCATACGCAGTATTTT. Amino acid sequence: CASTHPKGAHTQYF.

This chain joins TRBV11-1 and TRBJ1-3; D gene ambiguous. There are 14 residues in the CDR3. CDR1 SGHAT and CDR2 FQDESV come from the germline V gene (reference sequence). V was clipped by 3 bases and J by 1 base, with 7 bases between them. The CDR3 region has the DNA TGTGCCAGCAGCTTCACATTTTCTGGAAACACCATATATTTT. Its protein product is CASSFTFSGNTIYF.

The chain is built from TRBV7-3 and TRBJ1-2, with 9 bases matching TRBD1. V was clipped by 5 bases and J by 1 base; unmatched bases: 8. In germline, CDR1 is SGHTA, CDR2 FQGTGA. The CDR3 covers 16 residues. The CDR3 bases are TGTGCCAGCAGCCTTACAGGGGGCTCCCTTAACTATGGCTACACCTTC. It encodes CASSLTGGSLNYGYTF.

J is TRBJ2-1 and V is TRBV28; D gene uncertain. Per the germline V gene, CDR1 is MDHEN and CDR2 is SYDVKM. CDR3 length equals 14 residues. Deletions cut 6 bases from V and 3 bases from J, with 12 bases between. The CDR3 nucleotides are TGTGCCAGCAGACGAGGCCGCGACTACAATGAGCAGTTCTTC. Amino acid sequence: CASRRGRDYNEQFF.